This T cell receptor beta chain was identified in a study of shared clonotypes between healthy human individuals. This clone was seen more than once but under ten times. Its antigen is currently unknown. One end of the junction is discordant with germline, which a read error may explain. Germline assignment: CDR1 SGHNT and CDR2 YYREEE (reference sequence). The CDR3 consists of 13 residues. The table came from immunoSEQ multiplex PCR; TCRdb's copy has only in-frame clones and leaves some out. Among 2.3 million or so clones listed, 85% to 95% were seen once. Negatively enriched CD4+ T cells were divided by CD45RA into naive and memory. Study-wide points: Researchers sampled only blood; tissue repertoires likely differ.

The origin of this receptor is a man younger than 35 in good health. Some clones in this sample may be carry-over from other donors' samples. Material for sequencing was naive CD4+ T cells from PBMCs. Subset denoted: CD45RA+ positively selected. The chain carries TRBV5-4 and TRBJ2-1, with a tentative D call TRBD2 (7 bases). The CDR3 sequence is CASSSRGGRELFF. CDR3 nucleotide sequence: TGTGCCAGCAGCTCGAGGGGGGGCCGAGAGCTGTTCTTC.